This T cell receptor beta chain was sequenced for a study of Ad26.COV2.S vaccination and SARS-CoV-2 variants. The CDR3 runs to 16 residues. The ends were cut back, 7 bases at V and 0 bases at J, with 17 bases in the middle. Germline V lookup: CDR1 SGHVS, CDR2 FQNEAQ. TCRdb's copy holds only in-frame clones and misses some; the assay was immunoSEQ multiplex PCR. The sample has around 420,000 clones; approximately 88% are singletons. This clone has a single count. The treatment here: roughly 18 received Ad26.COV2.S at low or high dose, single or two shots; several received placebo; per-sample allocation not given. The samples were gathered on day 63 after the first injection of vaccine or placebo.

This sequence was found in a person aged 18 to 59 who received the Ad26.COV2.S COVID-19 vaccine or a placebo. V is TRBV7-8 and J is TRBJ2-3; tentative D call: TRBD2 (5 bases). Specimen: peripheral blood, collected in a trial of Ad26.COV2.S vaccine versus placebo. CDR3 sequence: CASIPVGEFSTDTQYF. CDR3 in DNA: TGTGCCAGCATCCCAGTCGGGGAATTCAGCACAGATACGCAGTATTTT.